This T cell receptor beta chain was observed in a study of blood T cell repertoires in COVID-19. Germline loops: CDR1 MNHEY, CDR2 SVGEGT. CDR3 length equals 14 residues. The V gene lost 0 bases and the J gene lost 2 bases, with 8 bases spanning the gap. The method was immunoSEQ multiplex PCR; TCRdb's version includes in-frame clones alone and lacks a portion of them. The sample has about 260,000 clones; roughly 86% are singletons. The sequencing sample was made of peripheral blood. This sequence was found in a human donor in a cohort sampled during active COVID-19. The chain has TRBV6-2 or TRBV6-3 and TRBJ2-7; D unresolved. CDR3: CASSYSVSPYEQYF. As DNA, the CDR3 is TGTGCCAGCAGTTACTCTGTTTCTCCCTACGAGCAGTACTTC.